The entry below describes one TCR beta chain. The assay was immunoSEQ multiplex PCR, and TCRdb's table has in-frame clones only and misses some. Here the sample spans under 55,000 clones, around 90% being singletons. The CDR3 runs to 15 residues. This entry belongs to a study of control samples from healthy donors and cancer patients. This receptor was taken from a woman aged 40 to 50 with head and neck cancer. Sequencing was performed on PBMCs. The chain joins TRBV21-1 to TRBJ2-2; the D call of TRBD1 is as the table states it, not checked on the DNA. TRBV21-1 is deemed a pseudogene. In nucleotides, the CDR3 is TGTGCCAGCAGCAAAGGCCAGGGAAACACCGGGGAGCTGTTTTTT. Amino acids: CASSKGQGNTGELFF.